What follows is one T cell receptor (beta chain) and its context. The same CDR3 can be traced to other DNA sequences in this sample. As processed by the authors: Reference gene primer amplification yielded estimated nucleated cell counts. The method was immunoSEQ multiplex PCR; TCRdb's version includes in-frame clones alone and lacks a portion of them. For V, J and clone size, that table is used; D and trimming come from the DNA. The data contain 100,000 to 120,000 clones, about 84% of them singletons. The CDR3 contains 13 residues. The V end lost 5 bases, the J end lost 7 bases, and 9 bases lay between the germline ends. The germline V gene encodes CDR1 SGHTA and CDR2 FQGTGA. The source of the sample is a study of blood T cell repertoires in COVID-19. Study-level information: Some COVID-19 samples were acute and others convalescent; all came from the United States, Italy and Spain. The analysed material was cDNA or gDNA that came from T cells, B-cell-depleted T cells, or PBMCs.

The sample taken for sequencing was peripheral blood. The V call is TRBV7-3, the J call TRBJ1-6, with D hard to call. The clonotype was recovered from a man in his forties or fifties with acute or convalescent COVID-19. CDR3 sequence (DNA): TGTGCCAGCAGCCCGGGAGGCAATTCACCCCTCCACTTT. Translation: CASSPGGNSPLHF.